This T cell receptor beta chain is from a study of beta chain features in type 1 diabetes (dated by TCRdb to about 2018). For the wider study: No differences in mean age, gender distribution, total cell number or subset yield were found between patients and healthy donors. The study compared the TCRB repertoires of sorted circulating CD4+ T cell subsets in recently diagnosed type 1 diabetes patients with those in matched healthy donors. Whereas all 28 donors provided naive and central memory subsets, regulatory and stem cell-like memory subsets were isolated from just 8 patients and roughly eight healthy donors. A total of about 100 million sorted cells were examined across all samples, and RNA yield correlated strongly with the number of cells per subset. Study-level results and caveats: Type 1 diabetes patients showed a moderate but significant shortening of TCRB CDR3 length in all four CD4+ subsets. PCR may preferentially amplify shorter templates, but because patient and control samples were amplified and corrected together, any resulting skew would affect both groups equally. At VDJ recombination sites, patients with type 1 diabetes made fewer insertions and deleted more nucleotides, a pattern implying thymic rearrangement abnormalities. Naive, central memory and regulatory TCRB repertoires appeared to be more alike among patients than among healthy donors. Because the HLA sub-analyses included only small numbers of individuals, any influence of HLA type on TCRB rearrangement was left unresolved. Because cDNA was sequenced instead of genomic DNA, activated cells with high expression could be over-represented, although the groups did not differ in activation or CD3 levels.

Of note for this clone: Its antigen is not yet known. No quality values exist for individual bases; no much larger clone is one base distant.

V is cut by 0 bases and J by 4 bases, and the space between the germline ends is 16 bases. The CDR3 sequence holds 17 residues, the cysteine and phenylalanine included. Only the CDR3 region is kept as DNA, spanning 51 bases read in frame from base 1. The germline V gene (reference sequence) specifies SEHNR as CDR1 and FQNEAQ as CDR2. All of the isolated RNA was reverse transcribed with the High Capacity cDNA Reverse Transcription Kit, so expressed TCRB transcripts were sequenced. Deep immunoSEQ sequencing was performed on naive, central memory and regulatory T cell samples, with an average of roughly 3.6 million total reads per sample. Sorted cells were lysed in RLT buffer, and RNA was extracted using DNase-treated RNeasy Micro or Mini kits according to cell number. Each cell subset was processed on its own to prevent cross-contamination, while patient and healthy donor samples were processed together. Using the immunoSEQ multiplex PCR, TCRB sequences were amplified from cDNA into 87-bp fragments spanning the CDR3 region. Amplicons were sequenced on the Illumina HiSeq platform. As for the original processing: PCR bias was computationally corrected using synthetic template baselines, reads within Hamming distance 2 were collapsed, and singletons that could not be merged were discarded. Reads were aligned to IMGT to assign V, D and J genes, CDR3 length, and insertions or deletions at six rearrangement sites. Within each subset, clonotype counts were normalized to the number of sorted cells before true diversity and Gini coefficients were calculated with the tcR R package. The overlap coefficient, calculated on TCRB nucleotide sequences, was used to measure repertoire sharing. Out-of-frame TCRB sequences from naive cells were analyzed as a proxy for the pre-selection repertoire. The table comes from immuneACCESS by way of TCRdb, which keeps in-frame sequences with V and J called. Part of the clones is missing from these tables; in studies checked, under half for an unresolved V gene and the rest for unknown reasons. For V, J and clone size, that table is used; D and trimming come from the DNA. The sample data list roughly 260,000 clones, and approximately 11% of these were observed just once. Jointly, the top ten make up approximately 0.015% of the sample.

A single peripheral blood draw of about 116 mL on average was collected from each donor into heparinised tubes. A BD FACSAria II was used to sort naive, central memory, regulatory and stem cell-like memory CD4+ T cells with a panel that included CD45RO, CCR7, CD25, CD127, CD95 and CD27. Purity was above 95% for every sorted population. PBMCs were isolated right away by Lymphoprep density gradient centrifugation and were stained directly, without culture. Samples were stained and sorted in pairs, with one healthy donor and one patient per experiment, so that batch effects were minimized. Material: naive CD4+ T cells from blood. What this sample's cell subset or site label stands for: true naive CD4+ T cells. This receptor was identified in a man aged 25-45 years with type 1 diabetes. The rearrangement combines TRBV7-9 with TRBJ2-1; a tentative D match to TRBD2 spans 6 bases. The CDR3 here reads CASSLARGGVLYNEQFF. The DNA sequence follows: TGTGCCAGCAGCTTAGCGCGTGGCGGGGTCCTATACAATGAGCAGTTCTTC.